The 17 T cell receptor beta chains below all came from one sample that was sequenced in a study of T cells in Graves' hyperthyroidism and ophthalmopathy (dated by TCRdb to the late 2010s). Receptor libraries were prepared by multiplex PCR. Instrument used: Illumina HiSeq 2000. TCR beta CDR3 regions were amplified from RNA transcripts. A first-round RT-PCR of the TCR CDR3 used the HTBI primer set with the Qiagen OneStep RT-PCR kit. Using fastp at Q25 and MiXCR, TCRdb reprocessed the public reads and kept productive beta chains. Every CDR3 protein is listed once, alongside the most common genes and DNA of its rows. This sample is represented by some 300,000 distinct CDR3 sequences; around 17% of them were singletons. Roughly 33% of the sample is held by the ten biggest clonotypes. The sequenced material came from blood. The receptors stem from a man aged 25 to 45 with Graves' hyperthyroidism.

This clonotype was picked up many times. V is TRBV28 and J is TRBJ1-2, with D hard to call. Germline V gene data show CDR1 as MDHEN and CDR2 as SYDVKM. The CDR3 extends over 12 amino acids. V shed 6 bases and J shed 2 bases, with 7 bases lying between them. The CDR3 region has the DNA TGTGCCAGCAGCGGCCAGAACTATGGCTACACCTTC. Amino acid sequence: CASSGQNYGYTF.

This clonotype occurred a few times. The chain carries TRBV9 and TRBJ1-3; D not certain. This CDR3 comprises 16 residues. V gave up 0 bases and J gave up 4 bases, with 14 bases separating them. CDR1 SGDLS and CDR2 YYNGEE come from the germline V gene. The DNA for the CDR3 is TGTGCCAGCAGCGTAGGAACTTCCCAGCGCGGAAACACCATATATTTT. Encoded protein: CASSVGTSQRGNTIYF.

This clonotype has ten or more counts. The V and J genes are TRBV6-1 and TRBJ1-5, with a weak D call TRBD1 (6 bases). The CDR3 length is 14 residues. The germline gives CDR1 MNHNS, CDR2 SASEGT. Trimming took off 5 bases at V and 6 bases at J, with 14 bases between the two ends. CDR3 residues: CASSSLGGRQPQHF. The DNA for the CDR3 is TGTGCCAGCAGTTCCTTGGGGGGCCGTCAGCCCCAGCATTTT.

This clonotype was found a few times. The CDR3 loop is CSAPPRGLAGGTDTQYF. CDR3 sequence (DNA): TGCAGTGCTCCACCACGGGGACTAGCGGGAGGCACAGATACGCAGTATTTT. The chain uses TRBV20-1 and TRBJ2-3, with 14 bases that match TRBD2. Germline V gene data show CDR1 as DFQATT and CDR2 as SNEGSKA (reference sequence). V was pared by 5 bases and J by 1 base, with 8 bases of the junction left unmatched. CDR3 length: 17 amino acids.

This clonotype was detected only a few times. This chain joins TRBV20-1 and TRBJ2-1, with 13 bases lining up with TRBD2. Germline V gene lookup returns CDR1 DFQATT and CDR2 SNEGSKA (reference sequence). This CDR3 is 17 amino acids long. V lost 3 bases to trimming and J lost 0 bases; unmatched junction nucleotides: 5. The CDR3, as DNA: TGCAGTGCTAGGATACTAGCGGGGGGGCGCTCCTACAATGAGCAGTTCTTC. This translates into CSARILAGGRSYNEQFF.

With regard to this clonotype: Being one base from a much bigger clone, this may be a read error. In nucleotides, the CDR3 is TGTGCCAGCAGTCAACCGCCTTCGAACACCGGGGAGCTGTTTTTT. This encodes CASSQPPSNTGELFF. The J gene is TRBJ2-2, the V gene TRBV5-6; no reliable D call. In germline, CDR1 is SGHDT, CDR2 YYEEEE. Trimming removed 5 bases at V and 0 bases at J, with 11 bases between. The CDR3 has 15 residues. The full variable domain, rest sourced from reference TRBV5-6 and TRBJ2-2, is DAGVTQSPTHLIKTRGQQVTLRCSPKSGHDTVSWYQQALGQGPQFIFQYYEEEERQRGNFPDRFSGHQFPNYSSELNVNALLLGDSALYLCASSQPPSNTGELFFGEGSRLTVL.

This clonotype was observed at least ten times. The V gene is TRBV28, the J gene TRBJ1-2; D might be TRBD1 (6 bases). V lost 6 bases, J lost 5 bases, and 19 bases lay in between. CDR1 and CDR2 from the germline V gene are MDHEN and SYDVKM. The CDR3 consists of 15 residues. Written as DNA, the CDR3 is TGTGCCAGCAGCCCCCAAGGGGGTGTTGGTTATGGCTACACCTTC. It is translated as CASSPQGGVGYGYTF.

The CDR3 sequence is CASSKTGVSNQPQHF. The CDR3 coding sequence is TGTGCCAGCAGCAAAACAGGGGTTAGCAATCAGCCCCAGCATTTT. The chain recombines TRBV12-3 or TRBV12-4 with TRBJ1-5, with TRBD1 identical over 7 bases. The ends lost 6 bases at V and 0 bases at J; junction bases unmatched: 5. The CDR3 contains 15 residues.

This chain joins TRBV10-3 and TRBJ2-1; TRBD1 agrees at 7 bases. The CDR3 contains 14 residues. Germline CDR1 reads ENHRY; CDR2 reads SYGVKD. V lost 4 bases to trimming and J lost 8 bases; unmatched junction nucleotides: 8. The CDR3 DNA sequence: TGTGCCATCAGTGTGACGACAGGGCAGCATGAGCAGTTCTTC. Protein product: CAISVTTGQHEQFF.

J is TRBJ2-5 and V is TRBV27; D tentatively reads TRBD1 or TRBD2 (5 bases each). The V end was cut by 5 bases, the J end by 4 bases, with 20 bases between. The germline V gene encodes CDR1 MNHEY and CDR2 SMNVEV (reference sequence). The CDR3 totals 16 residues. CDR3 in DNA: TGTGCCAGCAGTCCAAGGGCAGCAGGGAGTTTAGAGACCCAGTACTTC. Translating gives CASSPRAAGSLETQYF.

This clonotype was counted ten times or more. The chain uses TRBV20-1 and TRBJ2-1, with 8 bases fitting TRBD2. The CDR3 totals 14 residues. Germline V gene lookup returns CDR1 DFQATT and CDR2 SNEGSKA (reference sequence). Trimming at V came to 0 bases and at J to 7 bases, leaving 5 bases not matched to a gene. CDR3 in amino acids: CSARDREGRNEQFF. The CDR3, as DNA: TGCAGTGCTAGAGACCGGGAGGGCCGGAATGAGCAGTTCTTC.

This clonotype was found many times. The V call is TRBV7-9, the J call TRBJ2-5, with a tentative D call TRBD1 (5 bases). V was shortened by 3 bases and J by 8 bases, with 10 bases between the two germline ends. The CDR3 is 12 amino acids. The germline CDR1 and CDR2 sequences are SEHNR and FQNEAQ (reference sequence). The CDR3: CASSFDSVTQYF. The CDR3 coding sequence is TGTGCCAGCAGCTTCGACAGCGTAACCCAGTACTTC.

The table lists this clonotype with a few counts. The chain is built from TRBV7-9 and TRBJ2-1; D uncertain. This CDR3 spans 12 amino acids. Trimming left V 5 bases short and J 5 bases short, with 7 bases between. Germline V gene sequence: CDR1 SEHNR, CDR2 FQNEAQ (reference sequence). The CDR3 DNA reads TGTGCCAGCAGCCGCCTCAACAATGAGCAGTTCTTC. Translated, it gives CASSRLNNEQFF.

This clonotype came up a few times. V usage is TRBV28 and J usage is TRBJ1-2; D gene ambiguous. V lost 8 bases, J lost 5 bases, and 12 bases lay in between. The CDR3 loop spans 12 amino acids. The germline gives CDR1 MDHEN, CDR2 SYDVKM. CDR3 region: CASGQAGYGYTF. The CDR3 DNA follows: TGTGCCAGCGGGCAGGCCGGGTATGGCTACACCTTC.

This clonotype was found a few times. The chain joins TRBV20-1 to TRBJ2-7, with TRBD1 matching over 8 bases. Germline V CDR1 and CDR2: DFQATT, SNEGSKA (reference sequence). V lost 5 bases, J lost 0 bases, and 0 bases stayed unmatched. CDR3 length equals 12 residues. The CDR3 region has the DNA TGCAGTGCTGGACAGGGCTCCTACGAGCAGTACTTC. Amino acids: CSAGQGSYEQYF.

Remarks on this clonotype: Possible read error: a much larger clone is one base away. The gene calls are TRBV7-9 and TRBJ2-1; D is unresolved. Near its end, the DNA agrees better with TRBJ2-7, so the J call may be wrong. Per the germline V gene, CDR1 is SEHNR and CDR2 is FQNEAQ (reference sequence). The CDR3 runs to 12 residues. CDR3 protein: CASSLSYNEQYF. CDR3 DNA: TGTGCCAGCAGCTTGTCTTACAATGAGCAGTACTTC.

This clonotype has a handful of counts. The chain links TRBV12-5 to TRBJ2-4; 8 bases match TRBD1. Germline CDR1 and CDR2: LGHNT and FRNRAP. The CDR3 contains 13 residues. The V and J ends lost 6 bases and 6 bases, in that order; junction bases with no gene match: 4. CDR3 region: CASGEQGGNIQYF. The CDR3 DNA sequence: TGTGCTAGTGGCGAACAGGGGGGAAACATTCAGTACTTC.